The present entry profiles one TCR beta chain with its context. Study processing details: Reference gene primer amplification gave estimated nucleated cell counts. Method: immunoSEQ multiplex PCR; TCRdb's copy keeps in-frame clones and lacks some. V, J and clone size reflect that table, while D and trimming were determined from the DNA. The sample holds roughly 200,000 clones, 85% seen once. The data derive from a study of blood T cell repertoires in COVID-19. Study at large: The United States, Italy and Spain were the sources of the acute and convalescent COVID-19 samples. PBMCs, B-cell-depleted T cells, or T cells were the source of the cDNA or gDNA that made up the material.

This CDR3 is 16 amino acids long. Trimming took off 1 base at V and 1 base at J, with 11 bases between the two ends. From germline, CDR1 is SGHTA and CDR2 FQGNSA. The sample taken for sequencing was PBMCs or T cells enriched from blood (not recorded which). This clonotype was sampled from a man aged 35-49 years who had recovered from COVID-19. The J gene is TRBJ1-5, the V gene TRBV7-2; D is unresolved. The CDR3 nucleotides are TGTGCCAGCAGCTTAGATAGAGGGATCAGCAATCAGCCCCAGCATTTT. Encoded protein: CASSLDRGISNQPQHF.